These T cell receptor beta chains were read from a single sample in a study of shared clonotypes between healthy human individuals. Method: immunoSEQ multiplex PCR; TCRdb's copy keeps in-frame clones and lacks some. The repertoire consists of approximately 2,200,000 clones, with 85% to 95% occurring once and the leading ten covering more than 1.5%. Sequencing was carried out using naive CD8+ T cells from PBMCs. The receptors here all came from a man between 18 and 29 years old in good health. Some clones in this sample may be carry-over from other donors' samples. The CDR3 runs from the conserved cysteine through the conserved F or W. D genes are given only for firm matches. Expanded clones are given a class, and other clones once, few, many or no size at all.

d_call,clone_size,v_call,j_call,cdr3_nt,cdr3_aa
.,.,TRBV10-3,TRBJ2-2,TGTGCCATTATGGGCAGGGGCACCGGGGAGCTGTTTTTT,CAIMGRGTGELFF
.,.,TRBV28,TRBJ1-5,TGTGCCAGCAGTCCCGGGCCACGGAATCAGCCCCAGCATTTT,CASSPGPRNQPQHF
.,.,TRBV5-6,TRBJ2-1,TGTGCCAGCAGCTTGGGGCAATCGGGCAATGAGCAGTTCTTC,CASSLGQSGNEQFF
.,.,TRBV27,TRBJ1-1,TGTGCCAGCAGTTCGGGACGGCCATATACGAACGCTGAAGCTTTCTTT,CASSSGRPYTNAEAFF
.,.,TRBV28,TRBJ2-7,TGTGCCAGCAGTTCCCCAAACGAGCAGTACTTC,CASSSPNEQYF
.,.,TRBV7-9,TRBJ2-1,TGTGCCAGCAGCTTTGGGGGGCACAATGAGCAGTTCTTC,CASSFGGHNEQFF
.,.,TRBV5-1,TRBJ2-1,TGCGCCAGCGGGGGGCTGCTATTAGAGGAGCAGTTCTTC,CASGGLLLEEQFF
.,.,TRBV29-1,TRBJ2-2,TGCAGCGTTGAGCTGGGGACAAACACCGGGGAGCTGTTTTTT,CSVELGTNTGELFF
.,.,TRBV5-4,TRBJ2-2,TGTGCCAGCACCCCCCCAGGGACCACCGGGGAGCTGTTTTTT,CASTPPGTTGELFF
.,.,TRBV27,TRBJ2-2,TGTGCCAGCAGTTTCCTCGACTGGAGGGGCACCGGGGAGCTGTTTTTT,CASSFLDWRGTGELFF
.,.,TRBV4-3,TRBJ1-2,TGCGCCAGCAGCCAAGAGGGGGGGGACGGTTTGTATGGCTACACCTTC,CASSQEGGDGLYGYTF
.,.,TRBV15,TRBJ1-4,TGTGCCACCAGCTCCCGAGGGCCAACTAATGAAAAACTGTTTTTT,CATSSRGPTNEKLFF
.,once,TRBV7-9,TRBJ2-7,TGTGCCAGCAGCTTAGTGGAGGGGGCCGAGCAGTACTTC,CASSLVEGAEQYF
TRBD2,.,TRBV6-5,TRBJ2-5,TGTGCCAGCACCGGAGTAGCGGGAGTGTTGGAGACCCAGTACTTC,CASTGVAGVLETQYF
.,few,TRBV29-1,TRBJ1-1,TGCAGCGTTGAAGGACGGGGAGCAATGAACACTGAAGCTTTCTTT,CSVEGRGAMNTEAFF
.,.,TRBV6-6,TRBJ1-1,TGTGCCACCCGATGGTTGGCTGAAGCTTTCTTT,CATRWLAEAFF
.,once,TRBV28,TRBJ1-3,TGTGCCAGCAGTTTATGGGGGGTCTCTGGAAACACCATATATTTT,CASSLWGVSGNTIYF
.,.,TRBV7-5,TRBJ2-1,TGTGCCAGAAGCTTAGATCTTCTAGCGGGAGGGCTTCGGTCCGGCAATGAGCAGTTCTTC,CARSLDLLAGGLRSGNEQFF
.,.,TRBV29-1,TRBJ1-3,TGCAGCGTCCTGCTGAGGGGAAACACCATATATTTT,CSVLLRGNTIYF
TRBD1,.,TRBV29-1,TRBJ2-3,TGCAGCGTTGAACGGACAGGGGGCCTCGATACGCAGTATTTT,CSVERTGGLDTQYF
.,.,TRBV6-5,TRBJ2-1,TGTGCCAGCAGTTTTTTGGAACACATTTACAATGAGCAGTTCTTC,CASSFLEHIYNEQFF
.,.,TRBV7-9,TRBJ2-5,TGTGCCAGCAGCTTGGAAAAAAGGGGACCGAGAGGGACCCAGTACTTC,CASSLEKRGPRGTQYF
.,once,TRBV5-1,TRBJ2-1,TGCGCCAGCAGACTGACCACTAAGGGTGAGCAGTTCTTC,CASRLTTKGEQFF
.,once,TRBV6-5,TRBJ2-7,TGTGCCAGCAGTTTTTCAGGGTACGAGCAGTACTTC,CASSFSGYEQYF
.,.,TRBV4-3,TRBJ2-5,TGCGCCAGCAGCCAAGATTTGGTACTTGGATTCGCGGGACCCCAGTACTTC,CASSQDLVLGFAGPQYF
.,.,TRBV7-9,TRBJ1-4,TGTGCCAGCAGCTTAGGAGCCATTAATGAAAAACTGTTTTTT,CASSLGAINEKLFF
TRBD2,.,TRBV4-2,TRBJ2-3,TGTGCCAGCACCACGGCGGTAGCGGGAGGGTCAGATACGCAGTATTTT,CASTTAVAGGSDTQYF
.,.,TRBV4-3,TRBJ2-3,TGCGCCAGCAGCCAAGAGATACGGCGAGTATCGAGCACAGATACGCAGTATTTT,CASSQEIRRVSSTDTQYF
TRBD2,.,TRBV27,TRBJ2-7,TGTGCCAGCAGTTGGACTAGCCGTGCCTACGAGCAGTACTTC,CASSWTSRAYEQYF
TRBD1,.,TRBV7-2,TRBJ1-6,TGTGCCAGCAGCTGGACAGGGGTAACTTATAATTCACCCCTCCACTTT,CASSWTGVTYNSPLHF
.,.,TRBV10-3,TRBJ2-5,TGTGCCATCAGAGAAGTCAACCAAGAGACCCAGTACTTC,CAIREVNQETQYF
TRBD2,.,TRBV2,TRBJ2-2,TGTGCCAGCATAACGAGCGGGAGTTATACCGGGGAGCTGTTTTTT,CASITSGSYTGELFF
.,.,TRBV27,TRBJ2-7,TGTGCCAGCAGTTTAAACGGCAAAGCCTACGAGCAGTACTTC,CASSLNGKAYEQYF
.,.,TRBV29-1,TRBJ2-1,TGCAGCGCTCGGCCTGCGTCTGGTGAGCAGTTCTTC,CSARPASGEQFF
.,.,TRBV12-5,TRBJ2-5,TGTGCTAGTGGTTTTGGCCAAGAGACCCAGTACTTC,CASGFGQETQYF
.,.,TRBV11-3,TRBJ2-5,TGTGCCAGCAGCTTAAGCCTCACTGATTTCCAAGAGACCCAGTACTTC,CASSLSLTDFQETQYF
.,.,TRBV9,TRBJ1-1,TGTGCCAGCAGCACCAGAGGCGGACTTTCGAACACTGAAGCTTTCTTT,CASSTRGGLSNTEAFF
.,.,TRBV18,TRBJ2-3,TGTGCCAGCTCCCCAACTAGGGGGGATACGCAGTATTTT,CASSPTRGDTQYF
.,.,TRBV12-5,TRBJ2-7,TGTGCTAGTGGTTTGGTAGGACAGACCGAGCAGTACTTC,CASGLVGQTEQYF
.,once,TRBV2,TRBJ2-1,TGTGCCAGCAGTGATACTCCCCAGAGAGAGTACAATGAGCAGTTCTTC,CASSDTPQREYNEQFF
TRBD1,.,TRBV5-8,TRBJ1-1,TGTGCCAGCACCGATCGGGACAGTATACTTAACACTGAAGCTTTCTTT,CASTDRDSILNTEAFF
TRBD1,.,TRBV7-3,TRBJ1-1,TGTGCCAGCAGCTTATCAGGGGGGGTGAACACTGAAGCTTTCTTT,CASSLSGGVNTEAFF
TRBD1,.,TRBV29-1,TRBJ1-4,TGCAGCGCCATCGGACAGGGCCAATATAATGAAAAACTGTTTTTT,CSAIGQGQYNEKLFF
TRBD1,once,TRBV18,TRBJ1-1,TGTGCCAGCTCATCGGACAGGGGGCACACTGAAGCTTTCTTT,CASSSDRGHTEAFF
TRBD1,.,TRBV15,TRBJ1-5,TGTGCCACTCGGGACAGGGGGAGAAGCAATCAGCCCCAGCATTTT,CATRDRGRSNQPQHF
TRBD1,.,TRBV7-9,TRBJ1-5,TGTGCCAGCAGCCAAGGGACAGGGGATGTCTATCAGCCCCAGCATTTT,CASSQGTGDVYQPQHF
TRBD2,.,TRBV30,TRBJ2-3,TGTGCCTGGAGTGTACGACCAGAGACTAGCAGGCCAGATACGCAGTATTTT,CAWSVRPETSRPDTQYF
TRBD2,.,TRBV9,TRBJ2-7,TGTGCCAGCAGCGAGGGACTAGGTGCGTACGAGCAGTACTTC,CASSEGLGAYEQYF
TRBD1,.,TRBV6-5,TRBJ1-2,TGTGCCAGCAGTTTCGCCGGGACAGGAATTCTCTATGGCTACACCTTC,CASSFAGTGILYGYTF
TRBD2,.,TRBV10-3,TRBJ2-1,TGTGCCATCAGTGACTTGCTCGGGACTAGCGGAGGTGAGCAGTTCTTC,CAISDLLGTSGGEQFF
TRBD1,.,TRBV11-2,TRBJ1-4,TGTGCCAGCAGCAGTTGGACAGGGGGCGAAAAACTGTTTTTT,CASSSWTGGEKLFF
.,.,TRBV4-3,TRBJ2-7,TGCGCCAGCAGCCCGGGGACAAGAGTCTCCTACGAGCAGTACTTC,CASSPGTRVSYEQYF
.,.,TRBV5-1,TRBJ2-7,TGCGCCAGCAGCTTGTGGAGCGGGTCCTACGAGCAGTACTTC,CASSLWSGSYEQYF
TRBD1,.,TRBV29-1,TRBJ1-2,TGCAGCGTTGACGAGGGGGCACTTAACTATGGCTACACCTTC,CSVDEGALNYGYTF
.,.,TRBV5-5,TRBJ1-4,TGTGCCAGCAGCTTAGAAGGGACTAATCAAAAACTGTTTTTT,CASSLEGTNQKLFF
TRBD1,.,TRBV28,TRBJ1-3,TGTGCCAGCAGTCCCCCCGGACAGGGGTTGGACACCATATATTTT,CASSPPGQGLDTIYF
.,.,TRBV5-1,TRBJ2-2,TGCGCCAGCACTTCCGGGAGCACTACCGGGGAGCTGTTTTTT,CASTSGSTTGELFF
.,once,TRBV2,TRBJ2-5,TGTGCCAGCAGTTTGACAGTACCGGGGACCCAGTACTTC,CASSLTVPGTQYF
.,.,TRBV28,TRBJ1-2,TGTGCCAGCCGCTCGGCAATGGGGGGCGCCTATGGCTACACCTTC,CASRSAMGGAYGYTF